Below, 2 T cell receptor beta chains from the same sample are listed, as sequenced in a study of CD8+ T cells in alopecia areata. Treatment described: oral pan-JAK inhibitor, 5-10 mg twice daily. Extracted RNA was reverse transcribed into cDNA, the sequencing template. Generated by immunoSEQ multiplex PCR, the TCRdb table keeps only in-frame clones and is missing some. The sample has 79,000 or so clones, around 67% seen once. Sample: CD8+ T cells sorted from blood, taken at week 24, from a patient treated with tofacitinib. These receptors all stem from a human donor with alopecia areata.

The chain carries TRBV6-5 and TRBJ2-3, with 9 bases identical to TRBD2. The CDR3 has 15 residues. CDR1 and CDR2 from the germline V gene are MNHEY and SVGAGI. V lost 2 bases, J lost 3 bases, and 3 bases stayed unmatched. The CDR3 sequence: CASSYNSGGTDTQYF. The CDR3 nucleotides are TGTGCCAGCAGTTACAACAGCGGGGGGACAGATACGCAGTATTTT.

V gene TRBV4-1 combines with J gene TRBJ2-5, with TRBD1 as a possible D gene (6 bases). Germline V gene sequence: CDR1 MGHRA, CDR2 YSYEKL. Trimming pared 3 bases from V and 0 bases from J, leaving 11 bases between. The CDR3 is 15 residues long. In DNA form, the CDR3 reads TGCGCCAGCAGCCATCCAGGGGATCACCAAGAGACCCAGTACTTC. Translation gives CASSHPGDHQETQYF.